This is a list of T cell receptor beta chains from one sample in a study of blood T cell repertoires in COVID-19. Libraries were prepared by immunoSEQ multiplex PCR; TCRdb keeps only in-frame clonotypes and omits some of them. The data show 85,000 to 100,000 clones, approximately 83% seen once. The sequenced sample was peripheral blood. All receptors derive from a man aged 55 to 69 with acute or convalescent COVID-19. The CDR3 runs from the conserved cysteine through the conserved F or W. The D gene is left open where the match is weak. The listing skips clone size in some rows; elsewhere it reads once, few, many or a size class.

>NA|TRBV5-1|TRBJ2-5|NA
TGCGCCAGCAGCTTGGCCAAATTCGCGGGTCAAGAGACCCAGTACTTC
CASSLAKFAGQETQYF
>NA|TRBV30|TRBJ1-5|NA
TGTGCCTGGAGATCCGGGTCGGGCAATCAGCCCCAGCATTTT
CAWRSGSGNQPQHF
>NA|TRBV5-6|TRBJ2-1|TRBD2
TGTGCCAGCAGCTTGGTGGCTAGCGGGAGTATCTACAATGAGCAGTTCTTC
CASSLVASGSIYNEQFF
>NA|TRBV7-6|TRBJ2-2|NA
TGTGCCAGCAGCCACCGTAGAGGGGGTGGGGGAAACACCGGGGAGCTGTTTTTT
CASSHRRGGGGNTGELFF
>NA|TRBV5-1|TRBJ1-5|NA
TGCGCCAGCAGATCCCTTCCAGGGGGCAATCAGCCCCAGCATTTT
CASRSLPGGNQPQHF
>NA|TRBV5-1|TRBJ2-7|TRBD1
TGCGCCAGCAGCTCCACCGGGACAGGGGTTTACGAGCAGTACTTC
CASSSTGTGVYEQYF
>NA|TRBV6-4|TRBJ2-1|TRBD1
TGTGCCAGCAGTGACTCGAGGGCAGGGGGCAATGAGCAGTTCTTC
CASSDSRAGGNEQFF
>NA|TRBV29-1|TRBJ2-2|TRBD2
TGCAGCGTTGAGGGAAATGCGGGGGGGCAATCCGGGGAGCTGTTTTTT
CSVEGNAGGQSGELFF
>NA|TRBV6-5|TRBJ2-7|TRBD2
TGTGCCAGCAGTCGGACTAGAAGCTCCTACGAGCAGTACTTC
CASSRTRSSYEQYF
>NA|TRBV11-1|TRBJ1-1|NA
TGTGCCAGCAGCTCGACTGGGACTTTGAACACTGAAGCTTTCTTT
CASSSTGTLNTEAFF
>NA|TRBV3-1/TRBV3-2|TRBJ2-7|TRBD2
TGTGCCAGCAGCCAAGAGCCGGGGGGGCCTTACGAGCAGTACTTC
CASSQEPGGPYEQYF
>NA|TRBV7-3|TRBJ1-4|NA
TGTGCCAGCAGCGGGCGGGCGGGCGAAAAACTGTTTTTT
CASSGRAGEKLFF
>NA|TRBV9|TRBJ2-3|TRBD2
TGTGCCAGCAGCCCCCTCTCTGCTAGCGGGAGTCTCGTCGGCACAGATACGCAGTATTTT
CASSPLSASGSLVGTDTQYF
>NA|TRBV6-2/TRBV6-3|TRBJ1-4|TRBD1
TGTGCCAGCAGTGGACCGACAGGGGCGCTTGGTCTCGCTAATGAAAAACTGTTTTTT
CASSGPTGALGLANEKLFF
>NA|TRBV5-5|TRBJ1-4|NA
TGTGCCAGCAGCTTGGGGGCAGCACAGGCGGCTAATGAAAAACTGTTTTTT
CASSLGAAQAANEKLFF
>NA|TRBV2|TRBJ2-2|NA
TGTGCCAGCAGTCCTCCCGGGACAACGAACACCGGGGAGCTGTTTTTT
CASSPPGTTNTGELFF
>NA|TRBV20-1|TRBJ2-3|TRBD2
TGCAGTGCTAGTACTAGCGGGAGTGTCGGCACAGATACGCAGTATTTT
CSASTSGSVGTDTQYF
>NA|TRBV12-5|TRBJ1-3|NA
TGTGCTAGTGGTTTGGTACGGGGAAACACCATATATTTT
CASGLVRGNTIYF
>NA|TRBV15|TRBJ2-3|TRBD2
TGTGCCACCAGCACGCAAGCGGGAGGTACAGATACGCAGTATTTT
CATSTQAGGTDTQYF
>many|TRBV9|TRBJ2-2|TRBD2
TGTGCCAGCAGCACTGGGACTAGCGGGGCTGCCGGGGAGCTGTTTTTT
CASSTGTSGAAGELFF
>once|TRBV6-5|TRBJ2-1|TRBD2
TGTGCCAGCAGTTACAGGACTAGCGGGAGGGCCGGGGAGCAGTTCTTC
CASSYRTSGRAGEQFF
>NA|TRBV7-2|TRBJ2-1|TRBD1
TGTGCCAGCAGCTTAGACAGGGGAGCCTACAATGAGCAGTTCTTC
CASSLDRGAYNEQFF